This T cell receptor (beta chain) is from a study of T cells in Graves' hyperthyroidism and ophthalmopathy. Clinical symptoms, serum thyroxine, TRAb, thyroid ultrasound and orbital computed tomography established diagnosis. Using roughly 9.4 ml of fresh peripheral blood, PBMCs were prepared. Overall study findings and caveats: Blood shared most expanded thyroid clonotypes above 0.001. Model output signaled ophthalmopathy a median around 5.9 months ahead of onset.

This clonotype showed up just a few times. Its antigen is currently unknown. TCR beta CDR3 region amplification was performed from RNA transcripts. When the TCR CDR3 underwent first-round RT-PCR, the HTBI primer set was used. MiXCR, applied by TCRdb to the multiplex PCR reads, yields one record per CDR3 protein. The sample has more than 300,000 distinct CDR3 sequences; around a sixth are singletons. This clonotype originated in a man aged 18 to 30 with Graves' ophthalmopathy. Sequencing used blood.

As DNA, the CDR3 is TGTGCCAGCAGCCAAGAAGGCTCTTCACCCCTCCACTTT. It encodes CASSQEGSSPLHF. V usage is TRBV14 and J usage is TRBJ1-6; no firm D call. Germline CDR1 and CDR2: SGHDN and FVKESK. CDR3 length: 13 amino acids. V was cut by 0 bases and J by 9 bases, with 6 bases left in between. Complete variable domain (other parts from reference TRBV14 and TRBJ1-6): EAGVTQFPSHSVIEKGQTVTLRCDPISGHDNLYWYRRVMGKEIKFLLHFVKESKQDESGMPNNRFLAERTGGTYSTLKVQPAELEDSGVYFCASSQEGSSPLHFGNGTRLTVT.